This T cell receptor beta chain was sequenced in a study of neurological immune-mediated disorders. Broader study findings: Across subjects, expanded clones had no CDR3 amino acid sequences in common, pointing to private repertoires in all groups.

Time point reported: longitudinal time-point 1 (baseline). Unsorted libraries were generated from 2 million PBMCs held at -80 degrees C. Template-switch 5'RACE cDNA synthesis added a 10-nucleotide unique molecular identifier. TCRdb re-called the 5' RACE reads with MiXCR, one entry per CDR3 protein. The sample shows tens of thousands of distinct CDR3 sequences, 9.5% to 13% of them seen only once. This clonotype came up a few times. The antigen is unknown. The germline gives CDR1 DFQATT, CDR2 SNEGSKA (reference sequence). CDR3 length equals 15 residues. Between the trimmed V and J ends, which lost 7 bases and 5 bases, there was a span of 22 bases.

This chain joins TRBV20-1 and TRBJ2-3, with a weak D call TRBD1 (6 bases). The TCR was taken from a man in his thirties or forties in good health. Input material: PBMCs. CDR3 region: CSELGQGLVGDTQYF. The CDR3 coding sequence is TGCAGTGAGTTAGGGCAGGGGTTAGTCGGAGATACGCAGTATTTT.